This T cell receptor beta chain appears in the sequencing data of a study of CD8 T cells in ankylosing spondylitis. Study outcomes and limitations: As for the disease-linked clones, they showed a CD8+ phenotype and occurred at relatively low frequencies in peripheral blood. Ankylosing spondylitis blood appeared to carry a characteristic TCR beta motif of roughly 8 highly homologous variants. Certain motif variants had earlier been reported in reactive arthritis synovial fluid and blood.

This clonotype was recorded many times. Its cognate antigen is unknown. TCRdb itself ran the 5' RACE reads through MiXCR, one entry per CDR3 protein. The sample holds some 220,000 distinct CDR3 sequences, approximately 7.3% seen once. The V gene's germline CDR1 is SGHTS and CDR2 YDEGEE. This CDR3 region has 12 residues. V shed 1 base and J shed 6 bases, with 4 bases lying between them. Sequencing was performed on blood, either unsorted or a sorted T cell fraction (not recorded which). The chain combines TRBV5-8 with TRBJ2-2; D call uncertain. The TCR comes from a male donor with ankylosing spondylitis. DNA for the CDR3: TGTGCCAGCAGCTTGTCTCCCGGGGAGCTGTTTTTT. Translating it yields CASSLSPGELFF.